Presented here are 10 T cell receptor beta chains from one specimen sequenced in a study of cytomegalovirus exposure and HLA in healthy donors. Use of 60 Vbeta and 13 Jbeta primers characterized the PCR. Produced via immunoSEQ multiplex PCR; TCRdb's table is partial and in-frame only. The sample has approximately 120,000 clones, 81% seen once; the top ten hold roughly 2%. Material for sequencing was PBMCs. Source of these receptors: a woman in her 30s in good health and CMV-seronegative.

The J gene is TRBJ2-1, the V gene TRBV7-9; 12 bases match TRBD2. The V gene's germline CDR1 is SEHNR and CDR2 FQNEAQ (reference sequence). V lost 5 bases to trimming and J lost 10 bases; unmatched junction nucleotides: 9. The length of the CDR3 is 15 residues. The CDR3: CASSRLAGVSGEQFF. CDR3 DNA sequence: TGTGCCAGCAGCCGACTAGCGGGGGTTAGTGGGGAGCAGTTCTTC.

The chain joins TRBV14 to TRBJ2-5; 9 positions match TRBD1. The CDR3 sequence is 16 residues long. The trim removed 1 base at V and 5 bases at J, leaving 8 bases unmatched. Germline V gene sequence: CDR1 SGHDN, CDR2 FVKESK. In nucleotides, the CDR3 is TGTGCCAGCAGCCAAGCACAGGGGGCAGGGTCGGAGACCCAGTACTTC. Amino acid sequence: CASSQAQGAGSETQYF. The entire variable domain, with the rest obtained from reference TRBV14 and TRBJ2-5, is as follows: EAGVTQFPSHSVIEKGQTVTLRCDPISGHDNLYWYRRVMGKEIKFLLHFVKESKQDESGMPNNRFLAERTGGTYSTLKVQPAELEDSGVYFCASSQAQGAGSETQYFGPGTRLLVL.

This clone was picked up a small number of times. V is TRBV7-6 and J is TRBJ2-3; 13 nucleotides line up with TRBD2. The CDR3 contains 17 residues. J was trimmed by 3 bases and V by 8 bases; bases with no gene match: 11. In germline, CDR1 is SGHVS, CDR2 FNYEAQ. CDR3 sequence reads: CASSGLAGLIGTDTQYF. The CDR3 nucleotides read TGTGCCAGCTCGGGACTAGCGGGATTAATCGGGACAGATACGCAGTATTTT.

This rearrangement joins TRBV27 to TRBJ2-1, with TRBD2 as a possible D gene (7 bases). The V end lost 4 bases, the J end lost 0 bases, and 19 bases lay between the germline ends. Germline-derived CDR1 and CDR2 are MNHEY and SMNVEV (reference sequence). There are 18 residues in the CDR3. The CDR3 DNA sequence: TGTGCCAGCAGTTGGGGGGGCTTGGGGGGAAGCTCCTACAATGAGCAGTTCTTC. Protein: CASSWGGLGGSSYNEQFF.

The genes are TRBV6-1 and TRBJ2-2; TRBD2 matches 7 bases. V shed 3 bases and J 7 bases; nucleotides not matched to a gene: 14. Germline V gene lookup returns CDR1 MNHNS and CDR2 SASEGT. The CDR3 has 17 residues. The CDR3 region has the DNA TGTGCCAGCAGTGACCCGATAGCGGGCCTGAGGGACGGGGAGCTGTTTTTT. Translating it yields CASSDPIAGLRDGELFF.

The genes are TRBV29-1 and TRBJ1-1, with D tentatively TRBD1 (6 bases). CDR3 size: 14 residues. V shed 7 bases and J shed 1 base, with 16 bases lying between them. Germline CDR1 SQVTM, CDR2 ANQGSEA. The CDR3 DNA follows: TGCAGCGCTGATAGAGGGGGGGGGAACACTGAAGCTTTCTTT. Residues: CSADRGGGNTEAFF. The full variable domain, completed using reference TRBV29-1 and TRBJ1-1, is SAVISQKPSRDICQRGTSLTIQCQVDSQVTMMFWYRQQPGQSLTLIATANQGSEATYESGFVIDKFPISRPNLTFSTLTVSNMSPEDSSIYLCSADRGGGNTEAFFGQGTRLTVV.

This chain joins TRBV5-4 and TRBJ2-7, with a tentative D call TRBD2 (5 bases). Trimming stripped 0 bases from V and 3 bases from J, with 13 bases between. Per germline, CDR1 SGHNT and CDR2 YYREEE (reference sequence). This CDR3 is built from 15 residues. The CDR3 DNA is TGTGCCAGCAGCTTGGGGGGTGGACTCGTCTACGAGCAGTACTTC. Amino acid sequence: CASSLGGGLVYEQYF.

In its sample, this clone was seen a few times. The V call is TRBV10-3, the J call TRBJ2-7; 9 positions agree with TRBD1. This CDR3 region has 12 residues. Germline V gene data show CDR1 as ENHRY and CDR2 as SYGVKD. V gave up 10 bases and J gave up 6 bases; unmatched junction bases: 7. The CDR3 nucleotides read TGTGCCACCGTTGGACAGGGGTTCGAGCAGTACTTC. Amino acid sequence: CATVGQGFEQYF.

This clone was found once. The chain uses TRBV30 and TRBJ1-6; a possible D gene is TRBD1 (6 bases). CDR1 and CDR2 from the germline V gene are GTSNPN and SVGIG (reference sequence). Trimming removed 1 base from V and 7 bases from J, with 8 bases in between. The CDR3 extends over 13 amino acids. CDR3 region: CAWSEGGNSPLHF. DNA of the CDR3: TGTGCCTGGAGTGAAGGGGGAAATTCACCCCTCCACTTT. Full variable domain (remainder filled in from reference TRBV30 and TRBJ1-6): SQTIHQWPATLVQPVGSPLSLECTVEGTSNPNLYWYRQAAGRGLQLLFYSVGIGQISSEVPQNLSASRPQDRQFILSSKKLLLSDSGFYLCAWSEGGNSPLHFGNGTRLTVT.

CDR3 protein: CASSGATDTLGANVLTF. The CDR3 coding sequence is TGCGCCAGCAGCGGGGCAACCGATACGCTGGGGGCCAACGTCCTGACTTTC. The rearrangement joins TRBV5-1 to TRBJ2-6, with a possible D match to TRBD1 (5 bases). The CDR3 consists of 17 residues. V lost 4 bases to trimming and J lost 4 bases, with 18 bases between them. Germline lookup yields CDR1 SGHRS and CDR2 YFSETQ. Full variable domain (remainder filled in from reference TRBV5-1 and TRBJ2-6): KAGVTQTPRYLIKTRGQQVTLSCSPISGHRSVSWYQQTPGQGLQFLFEYFSETQRNKGNFPGRFSGRQFSNSRSEMNVSTLELGDSALYLCASSGATDTLGANVLTFGAGSRLTVL.